What follows are 13 T cell receptor beta chains derived from one specimen sequenced in a study of kidney transplant recipient with SARS-CoV-2 infection. One entry per CDR3 protein, called by TCRdb with MiXCR from the reads. The repertoire has fewer than 250,000 distinct CDR3 sequences, around 28% of them found once; the top ten carry roughly 7%. The source material was a blood sample, sampled at baseline and on day 111 from a kidney transplant recipient. All receptors come from a male patient aged 30 to 40 who had COVID-19 and was a kidney transplant recipient. Some T cells may have come from the graft donor.

This clonotype was found many times. The rearrangement uses TRBV7-9 and TRBJ1-2; weak D call: TRBD1 (6 bases). The V end lost 5 bases, the J end lost 4 bases, and 23 bases lay between the germline ends. CDR3 length equals 17 residues. The V gene's germline CDR1 is SEHNR and CDR2 FQNEAQ (reference sequence). Here the CDR3 reads CASSRGTYHGKTYGYTF. Here the CDR3 DNA reads TGTGCCAGCAGCAGGGGGACATACCATGGAAAGACCTATGGCTACACCTTC. Using reference TRBV7-9 and TRBJ1-2 for the parts outside the CDR3, the full variable domain is DTGVSQNPRHKITKRGQNVTFRCDPISEHNRLYWYRQTLGQGPEFLTYFQNEAQLEKSRLLSDRFSAERPKGSFSTLEIQRTEQGDSAMYLCASSRGTYHGKTYGYTFGSGTRLTVV.

This clonotype appeared a few times. The chain combines TRBV19 with TRBJ2-3; a weak D match, TRBD2 (5 bases). In germline, CDR1 is LNHDA, CDR2 SQIVND (reference sequence). Deletions cut 1 base from V and 5 bases from J, with 7 bases between. This CDR3 has 13 amino acids. The CDR3 region has the DNA TGTGCCAGTAGTATAGGAGGAGGAGATACGCAGTATTTT. The encoded protein is CASSIGGGDTQYF.

This clonotype has ten or more counts. The J gene is TRBJ2-5, the V gene TRBV4-1; 8 bases line up with TRBD2. Trimming at V came to 0 bases and at J to 7 bases, leaving 7 bases not matched to a gene. The CDR3 totals 15 residues. Germline V lookup: CDR1 MGHRA, CDR2 YSYEKL. The CDR3 DNA is TGCGCCAGCAGCCAAGATCCGGGGGGGCTAGGGACCCAGTACTTC. It is translated as CASSQDPGGLGTQYF.

This clonotype showed up many times. V and J are TRBV6-2 or TRBV6-3 and TRBJ2-2, with TRBD2 matching 10 bases. Germline V gene data show CDR1 as MNHEY and CDR2 as SVGEGT. V lost 4 bases and J lost 4; bases outside the gene matches: 6. The CDR3 spans 16 residues. CDR3 sequence: CASSSLASGSTGELFF. The CDR3 DNA sequence: TGTGCCAGCAGTTCTCTCGCTAGCGGGAGCACCGGGGAGCTGTTTTTT.

Notes on this clonotype: This sequence may be a read error, since a much larger clone differs from it by one base. The genes are TRBV3-1 and TRBJ2-5; D not certain. The CDR3 is made up of 17 amino acids. Germline V lookup: CDR1 LGHDT, CDR2 YNNKEL (reference sequence). CDR3 loop: CAGSLGLPISFSETQYF. The CDR3 DNA reads as TGTGCCGGCAGCTTAGGCCTTCCCATTTCTTTCTCTGAGACCCAGTACTTC.

The chain employs TRBV19 and TRBJ2-1; tentatively, D is TRBD2 (6 bases). Germline V gene lookup returns CDR1 LNHDA and CDR2 SQIVND (reference sequence). The V end lost 5 bases, the J end lost 2 bases, and 16 bases lay between the germline ends. The CDR3 sequence is 16 residues long. The CDR3 DNA is TGTGCCAGTAGTGTCTTAGCGGCAACTCCCTACAATGAGCAGTTCTTC. It translates to CASSVLAATPYNEQFF.

Concerning this clonotype: The CDR3 does not close with the conserved phenylalanine or tryptophan, likely indicating a read error. The V and J genes are TRBV7-2 and TRBJ1-1; D gene uncertain. There are 14 residues in the CDR3. CDR1 is SGHTA and CDR2 is FQGNSA in the germline V gene. V lost 5 bases to trimming and J lost 5 bases, with 15 bases between them. The CDR3 nucleotides read TGTGCCAGCAGCACTCGCCAGGCGGGGACTGAAGCTTTCTCT. Its translation: CASSTRQAGTEAFS.

Points on this clonotype: A much larger clone lies a single base off, so this may be a read error. The chain carries TRBV20-1 and TRBJ2-7; tentative D call: TRBD2 (6 bases). The CDR3 has 12 amino acids. CDR1 DFQATT and CDR2 SNEGSKA come from the germline V gene (reference sequence). This chain's CDR3 is CGAAGVLYEQYF. CDR3 coding DNA: TGCGGTGCAGCGGGTGTGCTCTACGAGCAGTACTTC.

In its sample, this clonotype was seen many times. This chain links TRBV29-1 with TRBJ1-2, with a possible D match to TRBD1 (5 bases). Germline assignment: CDR1 SQVTM and CDR2 ANQGSEA. V lost 5 bases and J lost 0, with 13 bases in between. The CDR3 has 14 amino acids. The CDR3 nucleotides are TGCAGCGTTCCCGGGACGTTCCCTAACTATGGCTACACCTTC. This translates into CSVPGTFPNYGYTF.

As to this clonotype: This may stem from a read error, because a much larger clone lies one nucleotide away. The chain is built from TRBV5-1 and TRBJ2-2, with D possibly TRBD1 on 5 matching bases. Germline V gene data show CDR1 as SGHRS and CDR2 as YFSETQ. This CDR3 comprises 14 residues. CDR3 sequence: CVSSLDTNTGELFF. The CDR3 DNA follows: TGCGTCAGCAGCTTGGACACTAACACCGGGGAGCTGTTTTTT.

Of note for this clonotype: A read error is possible here, since a much larger clone lies one base away. In DNA form, the CDR3 reads TGTGCCAGCGGCTCGTGGGGGTCAGCGAATGAAAAACTGTTTTTT. This sequence encodes CASGSWGSANEKLFF. The genes are TRBV5-4 and TRBJ1-4; maybe TRBD1 (5 bases). The CDR3 loop spans 15 amino acids. With 7 bases removed from V and 5 bases from J, the gap between germline ends came to 18 bases. Germline assignment: CDR1 SGHNT and CDR2 YYREEE (reference sequence).

On this clonotype: Since a much larger clone is just one base distant, this may be a read error. This sequence joins TRBV5-1 and TRBJ1-2; 8 bases line up with TRBD1. V lost 4 bases and J lost 7; bases outside the gene matches: 9. Germline V lookup: CDR1 SGHRS, CDR2 YFSETQ. The CDR3 has 14 residues. The CDR3 sequence is CASSPSGQGGGYTF. The CDR3 DNA reads as TGCGCCAGCAGCCCCTCCGGACAGGGAGGTGGCTACACCTTC.

As regards this clonotype: This could be a read error, since a much larger clone is one nucleotide away. CDR3 amino acids: CASSQEARAIYNEQYF. In DNA form, the CDR3 reads TGTGCCAGCAGCCAAGAGGCAAGGGCGATTTACAATGAGCAGTACTTC. The chain is built from TRBV4-2 and TRBJ2-3; D unresolved. The J call is doubtful: the DNA matches TRBJ2-7 better. The CDR3 consists of 16 residues. Germline lookup yields CDR1 LGHNA and CDR2 YNFKEQ.